This T cell receptor beta chain was profiled in a study of T-cell memory formation after mild COVID-19. This clonotype has a handful of counts. Its matching antigen is unknown. Study-wide results and limits: From day 15 to 85, contracting clones were balanced between CD4 and CD8, whereas later expanders leaned toward CD4+. Detection of some responders pre-infection suggested pre-existing cross-reactive memory T cells participated.

Each CDR3 protein is one row after TCRdb ran MiXCR on the 5' RACE reads. Of fewer than 650,000 distinct CDR3 sequences listed, less than 25% were seen once; the top ten hold roughly 8.1%. Sequencing was done on a sample of PBMCs or a T cell subset sorted from them (not recorded which). This receptor was obtained from an adult woman who had mild COVID-19 (a few samples of this study predate the infection). Cell type and time point are not known.

The CDR3 DNA is TGTGCCAGCACCCTTACAGGGGTGAACACTGAAGCTTTCTTT. It translates to CASTLTGVNTEAFF. V and J are TRBV7-2 and TRBJ1-1; the match to TRBD1 covers 7 bases. The CDR3 covers 14 residues. Germline CDR1 and CDR2: SGHTA and FQGNSA. The junction had 5 bases not matched to a gene; V was cut back by 7 bases and J by 0 bases.